This section outlines one T cell receptor beta chain sequence together with its context. Its antigen is not identified. This sample stems from a study of Ad26.COV2.S vaccination and SARS-CoV-2 variants. About the research overall: The donor participated in the COV1001 trial, in its Ad26.COV2.S arm. Ad26.COV2.S was injected intramuscularly once or twice, 56 days apart.

Regarding treatment: around 19 received Ad26.COV2.S at low or high dose, single or two shots; a few received placebo; per-sample allocation not given. Sampling took place 63 days after the first vaccine or placebo injection. An adult donor aged 18-55 years was enrolled in Boston. Only in-frame clones appear in the TCRdb table, and some are missing; sequencing was by immunoSEQ multiplex PCR. The sample yields about 350,000 clones, approximately 90% seen once. Germline V gene data show CDR1 as SGHVS and CDR2 as FNYEAQ. The CDR3 has 16 residues. Trimming cost V 3 bases and J 0 bases; bases outside gene matches: 0. Study results and caveats: The breadth of spike-specific CD8+ and CD4+ T cell responses after vaccination was reportedly substantial.

Sequencing used peripheral blood, obtained in a trial of Ad26.COV2.S vaccine versus placebo. The V and J genes are TRBV7-6 and TRBJ2-2; TRBD2 aligns across 11 bases. The TCR originated in a person between 18 and 65 years old who received the Ad26.COV2.S COVID-19 vaccine or a placebo. The CDR3 reads CASSLTSGANTGELFF. The CDR3 DNA reads TGTGCCAGCAGCTTGACTAGCGGGGCGAACACCGGGGAGCTGTTTTTT.